The present TCR beta chain was sequenced within a study of STAT5B mutations in CD4+ large granular lymphocyte leukemia. Study-wide results and limits: Top patient clones used TRBV06 genes more often: 8/27 versus 2/35 in controls.

Points on this clone: Its antigen is as yet unknown.

Germline values: CDR1 SGHTA, CDR2 FQGNSA. This CDR3 comprises 15 residues. V was trimmed by 5 bases and J by 9 bases, leaving 20 bases between them. Authors' methods: Productive clonotypes were detectable down to 2.59 x 10-5 frequency. Data came from immunoSEQ multiplex PCR; TCRdb stores just in-frame clones and leaves some out. For V, J and clone size, that table is used; D and trimming come from the DNA. The sample lists some 20,000 clones, more than 60% occurring once. J is TRBJ1-5 and V is TRBV7-2; perhaps TRBD1 as D (5 bases). Material: CD4+ T cells from blood buffy coats. The TCR sequence derives from a human donor in good health. The DNA for the CDR3 is TGTGCCAGCAGCCTCGACGGGGGAGCCTCGGGGCCCCAGCATTTT. Amino acid sequence: CASSLDGGASGPQHF.